This TCR beta chain was documented in a study of blood T cell repertoires in COVID-19 (dated by TCRdb to 2020 to 2022). With respect to the entire study: Collaborator samples came from the United States, Italy and Spain and covered acute and convalescent phases of COVID-19. The material from the prospective study consisted of cDNA or gDNA derived from T cells, B-cell-depleted T cells, or PBMCs. The dataset comprised deeply sampled blood TCRbeta repertoires from subjects exposed to, actively infected with, or recovered from COVID-19. A freely available public database, intended as a resource for researchers studying the immune response to SARS-CoV-2, is where the repertoires were released. The samples were drawn from two sources: the first 160 participants of the ongoing ImmuneRACE study, and over 950 subjects contributed by 6 global collaborators. Nearly every sample came with metadata listing a de-identified subject ID, COVID-19 status, age in years and sex. Where available, HLA class I and class II types were taken from metadata supplied by the sample provider and were not determined by assay-based typing. Broad study findings and their caveats: How much clinical and demographic metadata was included differed by source and by participant, and the metadata was provided uncurated.

One collaborating source in Seattle enrolled patients during active infection and followed them longitudinally through the course of disease. Whole blood was collected in K2EDTA tubes by collaborating institutions according to the institutions' own protocols. For TCRbeta analysis, collaborators shipped samples as frozen whole blood, isolated PBMCs, or DNA extracted from either of those sample types. To note about this clone: Its target antigen remains unknown. No clone much larger than this one lies a single base away; base qualities are absent.

The immunoSEQ Assay, a bias-controlled multiplex PCR, was used to amplify TCRbeta CDR3 regions from genomic DNA. On the study's bioinformatics: The number of nucleated cells in each sample was estimated from the amplification of reference gene primers within the assay. To quantify the absolute abundance of each unique TCRbeta CDR3 rearrangement, sequence reads were collapsed and filtered. For each sample, productive Simpson clonality was calculated by taking the square root of Simpson's diversity index across productive rearrangements. Here the immuneACCESS table is served through TCRdb, limited to in-frame sequences with V and J called. Missing clones are a known gap in these copies; in checked studies unresolved V genes cover under half, and the rest lacks a known reason. D and trimming come from the DNA, and the V and J calls and clone size come from that table. This sample holds roughly 150,000 clones; roughly four fifths were observed only once. Approximately 2.6% of the sample goes to the ten largest clones.

Trimmed from V: 9 bases; trimmed from J: 6 bases; junction bases lacking a gene match: 4. Looking up the germline V gene yields CDR1 SNHLY and CDR2 FYNNEI. The CDR3 goes from the cysteine to the phenylalanine over 12 residues. Only CDR3 DNA is held: 36 bases, read in frame from base 1. Material for sequencing was peripheral blood. The clonotype comes from a woman aged 80 or older with COVID-19, enrolled during active disease. The chain couples TRBV2 to TRBJ2-3, with 9 middle bases fitting TRBD2. The sequenced DNA is TGTGCCAGTGGACTAGCGTCTGATACGCAGTATTTT. Translated, it gives CASGLASDTQYF.